One T cell receptor (beta chain) is described in this entry. Its antigen target is currently unknown. There are no base qualities to consult, and no much larger clone falls within one base. The immunoSEQ Assay, a bias-controlled multiplex PCR, was used to amplify TCRbeta CDR3 regions from genomic DNA. Under the source paper's analysis protocol: Nucleated cell counts per sample were estimated from amplification of reference gene primers within the assay. To quantify the absolute abundance of each unique TCRbeta CDR3 rearrangement, sequence reads were collapsed and filtered. For each sample, productive Simpson clonality was calculated as the square root of Simpson's diversity index across productive rearrangements. The table was pulled from immuneACCESS by TCRdb, which kept in-frame rearrangements only. Such tables lose some clones; where checked, under half of the loss comes from unresolved V genes, and the rest has no known cause. D and trimming were read from the DNA, whereas the V and J calls and clone size are those reported in that table. Recorded for this sample are 150,000 to 200,000 clones; roughly 84% of them occurred a single time. Together, the top ten hold more than 1.5% of the sample.

This entry comes from a study of blood T cell repertoires in COVID-19 (dated by TCRdb to about 2020). With regard to the full study: The collaborator samples originated in the United States, Italy and Spain and spanned the acute and convalescent phases of COVID-19. The dataset comprised deeply sampled blood TCRbeta repertoires from subjects exposed to, actively infected with, or recovered from COVID-19. The material from the prospective study consisted of cDNA or gDNA derived from T cells, B-cell-depleted T cells, or PBMCs. Where HLA class I and class II types were available, the types were taken from metadata supplied by the sample provider, not from assay-based typing. The samples were drawn from two sources: the first 160 participants of the ongoing ImmuneRACE study, and 1,254 subjects contributed by 6 global collaborators. The sample metadata nearly always contained a de-identified subject ID, COVID-19 status, age in years and sex. The repertoires were released in a freely available public database intended as a resource for research on the immune response to SARS-CoV-2. What the research found in general, with its limitations: Clinical and demographic metadata were provided uncurated, with the amount varying by source and participant.

Each collaborating institution followed its own protocols to collect whole blood in K2EDTA tubes. For TCRbeta analysis, collaborator samples were shipped as frozen whole blood, as isolated PBMCs, or as DNA extracted from either sample type. Reading the germline V gene gives CDR1 MRHNA and CDR2 SNTAGT. Trimming leaves V shorter by 2 bases and J shorter by 4 bases, with the junction holding 4 bases beyond the gene matches. Measured from the cysteine to the phenylalanine, the CDR3 is 15 residues long. The read is trimmed to its CDR3 DNA, 45 bases read in frame from base 1. The specimen was peripheral blood. The V and J genes are TRBV6-4 and TRBJ2-3, and TRBD2 aligns with 9 junction nucleotides. The TCR comes from a human donor in a cohort sampled during active COVID-19. The DNA is as follows: TGTGCCAGCAGTGACGGCGGGGGGGCCGCAGATACGCAGTATTTT. Its protein reads: CASSDGGGAADTQYF.